The 25 T cell receptor beta chains in this list originate from one sample, sequenced in a study of tumor and adjacent non-tumor tissue in lung cancer. The library came from three nested PCR rounds adapted from ARM-PCR protocols. MiXCR, run by TCRdb on the multiplex PCR reads, gives a single entry per CDR3 protein. The sample holds more than 85,000 distinct CDR3 sequences; about 75% are singletons and the top ten take 30% to 45%. RNA was extracted from bulk tissue without any cell sorting. The sequencing input was lung tumor tissue. Source of these receptors: a woman aged 55-70 years with non-small cell lung cancer.

As regards this clonotype: Mismatch with germline at one junction end may stem from a read error. The V call is TRBV11-2, the J call TRBJ2-7, with D tentatively TRBD1 or TRBD2 (5 bases each). This CDR3 region has 14 residues. Germline CDR1 is SGHAT and CDR2 is FQNNGV. The CDR3: CASCWDRGRYEHYF. DNA for the CDR3: TGTGCCAGTTGTTGGGACCGCGGACGATACGAGCACTACTTC.

This clonotype was picked up many times. This chain connects TRBV7-9 to TRBJ1-2; D is perhaps TRBD1 (5 bases). Trimming left V 6 bases short and J 6 bases short, with 11 bases between. Germline values: CDR1 SEHNR, CDR2 FQNEAQ (reference sequence). The CDR3 runs to 12 residues. In DNA, the CDR3 is TGTGCCAGCAGTATGGGGGTCGATGGCTACACCTTC. Its protein product is CASSMGVDGYTF.

This clonotype was seen repeatedly, ten times or more. The chain combines TRBV6-5 with TRBJ1-2; D gene uncertain. Trimming removed 6 bases from V and 8 bases from J, with 13 bases in between. The CDR3 runs to 12 residues. Germline V lookup: CDR1 MNHEY, CDR2 SVGAGI. The CDR3 DNA reads as TGTGCCAGCAGCACAGAGGGTCACGGCTACACCTTC. This sequence encodes CASSTEGHGYTF.

A word on this clonotype: A read error may explain this, as a much larger clone is one base away. This rearrangement joins TRBV5-8 to TRBJ2-5; a weak D match, TRBD2 (5 bases). From germline, CDR1 is SGHTS and CDR2 YDEGEE. The CDR3 length is 14 residues. This CDR3 reads CASSYTRPGETQHF. The CDR3, as DNA: TGTGCCAGCAGTTACACTAGGCCTGGGGAGACCCAGCACTTC.

Only one count was recorded for this clonotype. This clone may be a read error of a much larger clone one base away. The chain carries TRBV6-1 and TRBJ2-2, with D uncertain. V was trimmed by 2 bases and J by 1 base, leaving 14 bases between them. CDR1 and CDR2 from the germline V gene are MNHNS and SASEGT. There are 17 residues in the CDR3. CDR3: CASSENWVSLNTGELFF. CDR3 nucleotides: TGTGCCAGCAGTGAAAACTGGGTCAGTTTGAACACCGGGGAGCTGTTTTTT.

In the case of this clonotype: The conserved phenylalanine or tryptophan is not found at the CDR3 terminus, so this likely reflects a read error. The chain combines TRBV10-3 with TRBJ2-7; TRBD2 is a possible D gene (5 bases). Germline assignment: CDR1 ENHRY and CDR2 SYGVKD. The CDR3 totals 12 residues. In DNA, the CDR3 is TGTACCCACGGGAAGTCCCGTTACGAGCAGTACCTC. Encoded protein: CTHGKSRYEQYL.

The chain employs TRBV20-1 and TRBJ2-7; D may correspond to TRBD1 or TRBD2 (5 bases each). Trimming left V 4 bases short and J 7 bases short, with 20 bases between. The CDR3 spans 14 residues. Germline values: CDR1 DFQATT, CDR2 SNEGSKA (reference sequence). As DNA, the CDR3 is TGCAGTGCTATAGATGGGACCTCCCTAACGGAGCAGTACTTC. It is translated as CSAIDGTSLTEQYF.

This clonotype was seen once. An end of the junction does not agree with germline; a read error may underlie this. This rearrangement joins TRBV20-1 to TRBJ2-2, with 7 bases that match TRBD1. CDR1 is DFQATT, CDR2 SNEGSKA, per germline (reference sequence). This CDR3 contains 14 residues. CDR3 sequence reads: CSVPATGTTGELFF. Written as DNA, the CDR3 is TGCAGTGTTCCTGCGACAGGGACGACCGGGGAGCTTTTTTTT.

Points on this clonotype: One end of the junction fails to match germline, which may point to a read error. This chain joins TRBV11-2 and TRBJ2-3; D not certain. Germline CDR1 and CDR2: SGHAT and FQNNGV. CDR3 size: 13 residues. CDR3 sequence: CANSLEQGNTQYF. The CDR3 DNA reads TGTGCCAACAGCTTAGAACAAGGAAATACGCAGTATTTT.

This clonotype was counted ten times or more. V usage is TRBV20-1 and J usage is TRBJ2-3, with 10 bases that match TRBD2. Germline CDR1 and CDR2: DFQATT and SNEGSKA (reference sequence). J gave up 2 bases and V 8 bases, and 4 bases lay outside the gene matches. The CDR3 covers 13 residues. As DNA, the CDR3 is TGCAGTATAGCGGGGGGAAACACAGATACGCAGTATTTT. Protein: CSIAGGNTDTQYF.

A word on this clonotype: The junction departs from germline at one end; a sequencing error may be responsible. The CDR3 DNA follows: TGTGCCAGCTGTTACGCCCAACGGAGGGCCAACACCGGGGAGCTGTTTTTT. Translation gives CASCYAQRRANTGELFF. The chain joins TRBV6-2 or TRBV6-3 to TRBJ2-2; tentative D call: TRBD2 (6 bases). The germline gives CDR1 MNHEY, CDR2 SVGEGT. The CDR3 totals 17 residues.

Points on this clonotype: Because it lacks the conserved phenylalanine or tryptophan at the end, this CDR3 is likely a read error. The DNA is omitted, as the CDR3 cannot be located on it reliably, and the CDR3 follows TCRdb's listing. J is TRBJ2-7 and V is TRBV11-2; the table's D gene call, TRBD2, was not cross checked with the DNA. The CDR3 numbers 16 amino acids, ends counted. Per the germline V gene, CDR1 is SGHAT and CDR2 is FQNNGV. CDR3 in amino acids: CASSLGPRGERYEQYS.

With respect to this clonotype: One end of the junction varies from germline; a read error may be responsible. The V gene is TRBV11-3, the J gene TRBJ2-7; possible D gene TRBD1, 5 bases. CDR1 and CDR2 (germline): SGHNT, YENEEA. The CDR3 contains 15 residues. CDR3 nucleotide sequence: TGTGCCAGCAGCTTAGGGGCAGGGATCTCCTATGAGCAGTACTTC. Protein product: CASSLGAGISYEQYF.

Concerning this clonotype itself: Being one base from a much bigger clone, this may be a read error. The chain recombines TRBV12-3 or TRBV12-4 with TRBJ1-2, with D possibly matching TRBD1 (5 bases). CDR3 length equals 14 residues. The CDR3 DNA reads as TGTGCCAGCCAAGCACAGGCGGCGGATTATGGCTGCACCTTC. Translating it yields CASQAQAADYGCTF.

About this clonotype itself: Being one base from a much bigger clone, this may be a read error. This CDR3 fails to terminate in the conserved phenylalanine or tryptophan, so it likely reflects a read error. The chain links TRBV12-3 or TRBV12-4 to TRBJ1-1; a weak D match, TRBD1 (5 bases). This CDR3 contains 13 residues. Deletions cut 7 bases from V and 4 bases from J, with 13 bases between. The CDR3 DNA sequence: TGTGCCAGCACTCAGACAGATTCCACTGAAGCTTTCATT. Translation: CASTQTDSTEAFI.

Comment on this clonotype: Just one base apart from a much larger clone, this may be a read error. The chain employs TRBV14 and TRBJ2-1; D is possibly TRBD1 (5 bases). The CDR3 contains 16 residues. Germline V gives CDR1 SGHDN, CDR2 FVKESK. CDR3 sequence (DNA): TGTGCCAGCAGCCTAGGGGCGGCGGTGCGGTACAATAAGCAGTTCTTC. Translation gives CASSLGAAVRYNKQFF.

The V and J genes are TRBV29-1 and TRBJ1-2; D gene ambiguous. Looked up from germline, CDR1 is SQVTM and CDR2 is ANQGSEA. V lost 1 base to trimming and J lost 13 bases, with 22 bases between them. The CDR3 loop spans 14 amino acids. The CDR3 nucleotides are TGCAGCGTTGAAGGGCTGCAAGCTAACTATGACTCCACCTTC. Translated, it gives CSVEGLQANYDSTF.

As to this clonotype: Germline and junction disagree at one end, which may indicate a read error. The chain uses TRBV20-1 and TRBJ2-1, with D tentatively TRBD2 (6 bases). CDR3 length equals 14 residues. Germline values: CDR1 DFQATT, CDR2 SNEGSKA (reference sequence). DNA for the CDR3: TGCAGTGCCTTAGCGGAGAGTTCCTACAATGAGAAGTTTTTC. This translates into CSALAESSYNEKFF.

This clonotype was counted between two and nine times. This clone may be a read error of a much larger clone one base away. This chain uses TRBV12-3 or TRBV12-4 with TRBJ1-5; D remains unclear. Deletions cut 3 bases from V and 2 bases from J, with 8 bases between. This CDR3 comprises 14 residues. The CDR3 here is CASSLTQGNQPQHF. CDR3 nucleotide sequence: TGTGCCAGCAGTTTGACCCAGGGCAATCAGCCCCAGCATTTT.

As regards this clonotype: The junction departs from germline at one end; a sequencing error may be responsible. The chain is built from TRBV4-1 and TRBJ2-7; no reliable D call. Germline CDR1 reads MGHRA; CDR2 reads YSYEKL. This CDR3 spans 13 amino acids. In DNA form, the CDR3 reads TGTGCCAGCAGCCAAGAAAGGTCAGACGATCAGTACTTC. Protein: CASSQERSDDQYF.

This clonotype was seen a few times. This may come from a read error, since a much larger clone is one base off. The chain is built from TRBV20-1 and TRBJ2-5, with D tentatively TRBD1 (5 bases). This CDR3 contains 15 residues. Germline CDR1 and CDR2: DFQATT and SNEGSKA (reference sequence). CDR3 in amino acids: CSAQRGVNEAEAQYF. The CDR3 region has the DNA TGCAGTGCCCAAAGGGGCGTAAACGAAGCAGAGGCCCAGTACTTC.

This clonotype has just a few counts. Possible read error: a much larger clone is one base away. This chain uses TRBV29-1 with TRBJ2-7; D might be TRBD2 (5 bases). The CDR3 length is 12 residues. Looked up from germline, CDR1 is SQVTM and CDR2 is ANQGSEA. V was shortened by 3 bases and J by 3 bases, with 9 bases between the two germline ends. CDR3 loop: CSVEGEGYEQYF. The CDR3 bases are TGCAGCGTTGAGGGAGAGGGCTACGAGCAGTACTTC.

This clonotype was seen a handful of times. The gene calls are TRBV28 and TRBJ2-7, with 10 bases aligning to TRBD2. The length of the CDR3 is 15 residues. The V gene end was trimmed by 5 bases and the J gene end by 5 bases; junction bases not matched to a gene: 9. CDR1 is MDHEN, CDR2 SYDVKM, per germline. This CDR3 reads CASSASSGSIHEQYF. The CDR3 nucleotides read TGTGCCAGCAGTGCCTCTAGCGGGAGTATCCACGAGCAGTACTTC. Combining the CDR3 with reference TRBV28 and TRBJ2-7 gives the whole variable domain DVKVTQSSRYLVKRTGEKVFLECVQDMDHENMFWYRQDPGLGLRLIYFSYDVKMKEKGDIPEGYSVSREKKERFSLILESASTNQTSMYLCASSASSGSIHEQYFGPGTRLTVT.

Of note for this clonotype: Sequence at one end of the junction differs from germline and may be a read error. The chain recombines TRBV28 with TRBJ1-1, with D possibly being TRBD1 (5 bases). The CDR3 is 11 residues long. Germline V gene sequence: CDR1 MDHEN, CDR2 SYDVKM. The DNA for the CDR3 is TGTGCCAACAGTTTGGACACTGAAGCCTTCTTT. Translation gives CANSLDTEAFF.

Concerning this clonotype itself: A single base separates this from a much larger clone, so it may be a read error. The J gene is TRBJ1-2, the V gene TRBV6-2 or TRBV6-3; possible D gene TRBD1, 6 bases. The CDR3 extends over 14 amino acids. The germline V gene encodes CDR1 MNHEY and CDR2 SVGEGT. The CDR3 DNA sequence: TGTGCCAGCAGCTCAAGACAGGCGAACTATGACTACACCTTC. The encoded protein is CASSSRQANYDYTF.